One sample yielded the 16 T cell receptor beta chains listed below, sequenced in a study of T cell responses to AZD1222 COVID-19 vaccine. Assay: immunoSEQ multiplex PCR; the TCRdb copy retains only in-frame clones and omits some. The sample has about 140,000 clones; 75% to 90% are singletons. This sample comprised peripheral blood, obtained on day 0 of AZD1222 vaccination. The receptors derive from an adult in good health.

J is TRBJ1-5 and V is TRBV19; TRBD1 aligns across 8 bases. Germline values: CDR1 LNHDA, CDR2 SQIVND (reference sequence). V was pared by 6 bases and J by 6 bases, with 10 bases of the junction left unmatched. CDR3 length equals 15 residues. Here the CDR3 reads CASSPYRGGTQPQHF. The CDR3 DNA reads TGTGCCAGTAGCCCTTACAGGGGGGGTACTCAGCCCCAGCATTTT.

This chain uses TRBV27 with TRBJ2-3; TRBD1 is a possible D gene (5 bases). Germline V CDR1 and CDR2: MNHEY, SMNVEV (reference sequence). The CDR3 loop spans 14 amino acids. With 3 bases removed from V and 10 bases from J, the gap between germline ends came to 17 bases. The CDR3 nucleotides are TGTGCCAGCAGTTTCTCCCGACAGTCTGCCGCGCAGTATTTT. Protein product: CASSFSRQSAAQYF.

The V and J genes are TRBV5-4 and TRBJ2-1, with unresolved D. V was cut by 0 bases and J by 6 bases, with 10 bases left in between. The CDR3 spans 14 residues. Germline CDR1 SGHNT, CDR2 YYREEE (reference sequence). CDR3 protein: CASSLVREGNEQFF. In nucleotides, the CDR3 is TGTGCCAGCAGCTTGGTAAGGGAAGGCAATGAGCAGTTCTTC. Filled out from reference TRBV5-4 and TRBJ2-1, the complete variable domain reads ETGVTQSPTHLIKTRGQQVTLRCSSQSGHNTVSWYQQALGQGPQFIFQYYREEENGRGNFPPRFSGLQFPNYSSELNVNALELDDSALYLCASSLVREGNEQFFGPGTRLTVL.

This chain uses TRBV18 with TRBJ2-2; D ambiguous. CDR3 length: 12 amino acids. V lost 3 bases and J lost 6, with 5 bases in between. Germline CDR1 and CDR2: KGHSH and LQKENI. The CDR3 loop is CASSPMAGELFF. The CDR3 coding sequence is TGTGCCAGCTCACCCATGGCCGGGGAGCTGTTTTTT.

This chain links TRBV7-6 with TRBJ2-2; D may correspond to TRBD1 or TRBD2 (5 bases each). Germline CDR1 is SGHVS and CDR2 is FNYEAQ. Trimming took off 7 bases at V and 4 bases at J, with 16 bases between the two ends. This CDR3 contains 15 residues. CDR3 amino acids: CASTVRDPSTGELFF. The CDR3 DNA follows: TGTGCCAGCACCGTTCGGGACCCAAGCACCGGGGAGCTGTTTTTT.

The chain has TRBV6-1 and TRBJ2-7; tentative D call: TRBD1 (5 bases). The V gene lost 2 bases and the J gene lost 2 bases, with 16 bases spanning the gap. Germline CDR1 and CDR2: MNHNS and SASEGT. The length of the CDR3 is 16 residues. The CDR3 nucleotides read TGTGCCAGCAGTGAAATGGGCTGGACACGCCCCTACGAGCAGTACTTC. This translates into CASSEMGWTRPYEQYF.

The gene calls are TRBV7-9 and TRBJ1-2; TRBD1 is a possible D gene (6 bases). The CDR3 is made up of 13 amino acids. Trimming removed 4 bases from V and 7 bases from J, with 13 bases in between. Germline CDR1 reads SEHNR; CDR2 reads FQNEAQ (reference sequence). CDR3 loop: CASSSQGGSGYTF. CDR3 DNA sequence: TGTGCCAGCAGCTCACAAGGGGGGAGTGGCTACACCTTC.

This chain uses TRBV29-1 with TRBJ1-6; 8 bases align to TRBD1. The CDR3 runs 15 residues. The germline V gene has CDR1 SQVTM and CDR2 ANQGSEA. After removal of 6 bases from V and 5 bases from J, the junction contained 9 bases not matched to a gene. In nucleotides, the CDR3 is TGCAGCGTGACGGTGGGGACAGGAAATAATTCACCCCTCCACTTT. Translated: CSVTVGTGNNSPLHF.

The V call is TRBV6-5, the J call TRBJ1-1, with D uncertain. The CDR3 sequence is 15 residues long. Germline V CDR1 and CDR2: MNHEY, SVGAGI. Trimming stripped 2 bases from V and 5 bases from J, with 15 bases between. CDR3 amino acids: CASSYAAAGGTEAFF. CDR3 sequence (DNA): TGTGCCAGCAGTTACGCGGCTGCAGGAGGGACTGAAGCTTTCTTT.

This chain joins TRBV30 and TRBJ1-6, with D possibly matching TRBD1 (6 bases). The CDR3 extends over 16 amino acids. The V gene lost 3 bases and the J gene lost 4 bases, with 16 bases spanning the gap. Germline V gene sequence: CDR1 GTSNPN, CDR2 SVGIG (reference sequence). CDR3 in DNA: TGTGCCTGGAGGGGCGTACAGGGACAATATAATTCACCCCTCCACTTT. Encoded protein: CAWRGVQGQYNSPLHF.

This clone has just one count. The chain uses TRBV13 and TRBJ2-6; 8 bases fit TRBD1. CDR1 and CDR2 from the germline V gene are PRHDT and FYEKMQ (reference sequence). The CDR3 sequence is 18 residues long. V trimming: 5 bases; J trimming: 1 base; junction bases outside the gene matches: 10. CDR3 region: CASSPGQGALSGANVLTF. The CDR3 region has the DNA TGTGCCAGCAGCCCCGGGCAGGGGGCCTTATCTGGGGCCAACGTCCTGACTTTC.

This chain joins TRBV5-4 and TRBJ1-1, with D unclear. CDR1 and CDR2 from the germline V gene are SGHNT and YYREEE (reference sequence). The CDR3 loop spans 13 amino acids. V was trimmed by 0 bases and J by 1 base, leaving 4 bases between them. DNA of the CDR3: TGTGCCAGCAGCTTGGCAGGGAACACTGAAGCTTTCTTT. It yields the protein CASSLAGNTEAFF. Together with reference TRBV5-4 and TRBJ1-1, the CDR3 gives the full variable domain: ETGVTQSPTHLIKTRGQQVTLRCSSQSGHNTVSWYQQALGQGPQFIFQYYREEENGRGNFPPRFSGLQFPNYSSELNVNALELDDSALYLCASSLAGNTEAFFGQGTRLTVV.

The J gene is TRBJ1-1, the V gene TRBV28; 8 bases match TRBD1. Germline-derived CDR1 and CDR2 are MDHEN and SYDVKM. The ends lost 3 bases at V and 8 bases at J; junction bases unmatched: 8. The CDR3 has 14 amino acids. In DNA, the CDR3 is TGTGCCAGCAGTTTTTCAGACAGGGGTGCCGAAGCTTTCTTT. Protein: CASSFSDRGAEAFF.

The rearrangement joins TRBV9 to TRBJ1-1; no clear D gene. Germline CDR1 is SGDLS and CDR2 is YYNGEE. The CDR3 length is 13 residues. The ends were cut back, 0 bases at V and 4 bases at J, with 7 bases in the middle. CDR3 in DNA: TGTGCCAGCAGCGTAGAAACAGCCACTGAAGCTTTCTTT. This codes for CASSVETATEAFF.

V usage is TRBV3-1 (or the pseudogene TRBV3-2) and J usage is TRBJ2-2; no reliable D call. Germline values: CDR1 LGHDT, CDR2 YNNKEL (reference sequence). Trimming removed 1 base at V and 1 base at J, with 10 bases between. This CDR3 has 16 residues. The CDR3 region is CASSQGWVGNTGELFF. DNA for the CDR3: TGTGCCAGCAGCCAAGGGTGGGTAGGGAACACCGGGGAGCTGTTTTTT.

This clone was detected only once. The chain recombines TRBV7-9 with TRBJ1-3; possible D gene TRBD1, 5 bases. The CDR3 extends over 15 amino acids. Per the germline V gene, CDR1 is SEHNR and CDR2 is FQNEAQ (reference sequence). The V and J ends lost 4 bases and 0 bases respectively, with 10 bases between them. The CDR3 sequence: CASSSQGNSGNTIYF. The CDR3 DNA is TGTGCCAGCAGCTCCCAGGGCAACTCTGGAAACACCATATATTTT.